This T cell receptor beta chain was sequenced in a study of response to subunit inactivated influenza vaccine. Trimming left V 5 bases short and J 10 bases short, with 15 bases between. Germline CDR1 MNHEY, CDR2 SVGEGT. CDR3 length equals 13 residues. TCRdb re-called the RT-PCR reads with MiXCR, one entry per CDR3 protein. The table has 630,000 or so distinct CDR3 sequences, 15% to 19% seen once; the top ten hold around 10%. This material consisted of PBMCs from blood, taken 12 days after vaccination. The source of this sequence is a man over 45 who received an inactivated influenza vaccine. V and J are TRBV6-2 or TRBV6-3 and TRBJ2-1; D might be TRBD1 or TRBD2, each matching 5 bases. CDR3 coding DNA: TGTGCCAGCAGTCAATCGTGGGGGAAGGAGCAGTTCTTC. Protein product: CASSQSWGKEQFF.